This T cell receptor beta chain was recorded in a study of T cells in localized non-small cell lung cancer (dated by TCRdb to the early 2020s). Turning to the overall study: Comparing tumors with uninvolved tumor-adjacent lungs, the study looked at the T cell repertoires of 220 or so patients with early-stage NSCLC. All 250 or so NSCLC patients in the cohort were treatment-naive and had localized lung tumors that were resected. A mean age of around 66 years was recorded for the NSCLC patients, of whom under 150 were male and some 100 were female.

Trimming costs V 0 bases and J 2 bases, and their ends lie 9 bases apart. The germline V gene gives CDR1 as SGHDT and CDR2 as YYEEEE. Measured from the cysteine to the phenylalanine, the CDR3 is 14 residues long. The sequence is cut down to CDR3 DNA, 42 bases in frame from base 1. This clone was seen just once. The antigen this receptor binds is unknown. No clone much larger than this one lies a single base away; base qualities are absent. At diagnosis, peripheral blood, uninvolved tumor-adjacent lung and tumor were collected and were preserved as a mix of fresh-frozen and FFPE material. For TCR repertoire profiling, blood samples were analyzed in the form of peripheral blood mononuclear cells. The immunoSEQ Assay was used to sequence TCR beta CDR3 regions from DNA. Under the source paper's analysis protocol: T cell density was computed as TCR beta template counts normalized to usable DNA estimated by amplifying housekeeping genes. The preseqR package was used to estimate richness by extrapolating to 400,000 templates for PBMC samples and to 120,000 templates for tissue samples. Clonality was taken to be one minus Pielou's evenness. Differential abundance testing on productive amino-acid clonotypes, with a minimum total count of 5 and an alpha of 0.1, was used to identify tissue-enriched TCRs. The Jaccard Index and the Morisita Overlap Index were used to measure how much the repertoires overlapped between compartments. GLIPH grouped TCR beta CDR3s together with public tetramer-defined viral CDR3s, and a viral motif had to include at least three viral sequences and show V-gene enrichment. TCRdb limited this immuneACCESS table to in-frame rearrangements with V and J called. A share of clones is missing; checked studies link under half to unresolved V genes, and the rest is unexplained. Clone size and the V and J calls come from that table; the DNA yielded D and trimming. The sample yields under 15,000 clones; 84% were counted once. The ten largest clones represent approximately 30% of the sample.

What the study reported, not specific to this receptor: Higher blood T cell density associated with longer overall survival, while higher adjacent-lung clonality associated with shorter survival. Because multi-region tumor sequencing was not performed, intratumor heterogeneity could not be ruled out. A median of around 57 of the top 100 tumor clones turned up in the paired uninvolved adjacent lung, and fewer than 35 of those clones also ranked among the top 100 of that same adjacent lung. Because of the exploratory design, TCR variables were selected using unadjusted p-values without false-discovery rate correction. The highest T cell clonality was observed in uninvolved tumor-adjacent lung, where clonality exceeded that of tumor, suggesting that antigenic responses were more focused in uninvolved tumor-adjacent lung.

The clonotype was recovered from a male donor older than 55 with stage I squamous cell lung carcinoma. Sequencing used peripheral blood, obtained before any cancer treatment. The chain uses TRBV5-6 and TRBJ2-7; the D gene identity is not certain. The CDR3 reads CASSLARVTYEQYF. The base sequence is TGTGCCAGCAGCTTGGCTAGGGTGACCTACGAGCAGTACTTC.